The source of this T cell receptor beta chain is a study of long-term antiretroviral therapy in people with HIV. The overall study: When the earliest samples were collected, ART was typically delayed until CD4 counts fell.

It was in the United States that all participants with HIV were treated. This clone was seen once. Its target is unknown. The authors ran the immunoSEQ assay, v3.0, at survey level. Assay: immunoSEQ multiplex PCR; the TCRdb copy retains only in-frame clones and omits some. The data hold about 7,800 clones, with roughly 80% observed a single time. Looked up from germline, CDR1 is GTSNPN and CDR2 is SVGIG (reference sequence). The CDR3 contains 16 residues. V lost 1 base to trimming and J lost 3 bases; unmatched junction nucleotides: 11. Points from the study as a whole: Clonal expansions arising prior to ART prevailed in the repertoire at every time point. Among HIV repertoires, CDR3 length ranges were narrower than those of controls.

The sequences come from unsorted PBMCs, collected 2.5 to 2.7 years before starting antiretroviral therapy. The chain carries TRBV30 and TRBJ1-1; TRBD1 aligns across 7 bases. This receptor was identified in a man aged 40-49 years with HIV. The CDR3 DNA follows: TGTGCCTGGAGTGGTCGCAGGGGGAAGAGTGACACTGAAGCTTTCTTT. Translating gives CAWSGRRGKSDTEAFF.